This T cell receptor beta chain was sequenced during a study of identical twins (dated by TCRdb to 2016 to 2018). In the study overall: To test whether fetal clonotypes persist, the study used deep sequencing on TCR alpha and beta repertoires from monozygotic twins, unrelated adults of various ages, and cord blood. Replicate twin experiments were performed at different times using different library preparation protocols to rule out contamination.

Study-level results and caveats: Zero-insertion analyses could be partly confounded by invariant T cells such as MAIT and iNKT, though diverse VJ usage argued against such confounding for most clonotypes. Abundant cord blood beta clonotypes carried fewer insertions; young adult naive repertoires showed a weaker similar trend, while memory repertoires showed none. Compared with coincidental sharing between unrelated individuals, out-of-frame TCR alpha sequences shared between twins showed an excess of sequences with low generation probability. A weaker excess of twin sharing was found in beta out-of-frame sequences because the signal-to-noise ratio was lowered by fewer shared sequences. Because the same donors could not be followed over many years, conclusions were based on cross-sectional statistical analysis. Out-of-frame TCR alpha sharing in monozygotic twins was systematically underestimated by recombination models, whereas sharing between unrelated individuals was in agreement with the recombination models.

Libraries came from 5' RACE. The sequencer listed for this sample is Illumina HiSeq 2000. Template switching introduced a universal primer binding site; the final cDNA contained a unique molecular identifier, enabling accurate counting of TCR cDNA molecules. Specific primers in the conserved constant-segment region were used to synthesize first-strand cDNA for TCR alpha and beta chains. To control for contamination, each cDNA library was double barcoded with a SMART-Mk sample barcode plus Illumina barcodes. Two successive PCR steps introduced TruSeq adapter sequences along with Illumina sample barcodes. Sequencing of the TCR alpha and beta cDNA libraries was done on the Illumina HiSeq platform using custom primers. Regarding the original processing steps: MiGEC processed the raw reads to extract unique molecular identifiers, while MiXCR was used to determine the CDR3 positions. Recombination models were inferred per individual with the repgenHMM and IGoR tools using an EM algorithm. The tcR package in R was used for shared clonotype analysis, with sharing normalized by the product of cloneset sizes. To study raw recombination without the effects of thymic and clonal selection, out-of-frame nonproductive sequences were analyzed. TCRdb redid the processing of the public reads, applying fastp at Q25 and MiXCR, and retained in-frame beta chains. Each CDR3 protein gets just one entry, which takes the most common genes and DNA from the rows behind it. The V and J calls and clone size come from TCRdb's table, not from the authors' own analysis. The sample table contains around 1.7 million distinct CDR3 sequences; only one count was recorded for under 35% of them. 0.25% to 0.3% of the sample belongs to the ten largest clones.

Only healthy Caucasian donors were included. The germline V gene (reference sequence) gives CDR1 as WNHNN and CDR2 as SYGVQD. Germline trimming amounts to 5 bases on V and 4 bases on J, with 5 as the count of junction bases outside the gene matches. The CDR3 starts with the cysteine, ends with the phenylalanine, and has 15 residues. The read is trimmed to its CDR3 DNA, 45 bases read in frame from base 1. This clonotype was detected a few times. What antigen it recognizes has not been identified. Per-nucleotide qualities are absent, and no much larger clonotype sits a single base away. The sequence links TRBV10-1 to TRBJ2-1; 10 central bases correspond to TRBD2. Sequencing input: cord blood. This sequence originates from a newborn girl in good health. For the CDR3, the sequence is CASSRTSGDYNEQFF. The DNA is TGCGCCAGCAGTCGGACTAGCGGCGATTACAATGAGCAGTTCTTC.